The 21 T cell receptor beta chains below all came from one sample that was sequenced in a study of blood T cell repertoires in COVID-19. Profiled with immunoSEQ multiplex PCR; TCRdb holds only in-frame clones, not every one. The sample shows roughly 280,000 clones, roughly 80% of them seen only once. Sequenced material: peripheral blood. These receptors were collected from a man between 60 and 70 years old who had recovered from COVID-19.

The chain carries TRBV5-1 and TRBJ1-2, with 9 bases aligning to TRBD1. CDR3 length: 13 amino acids. V was clipped by 7 bases and J by 6 bases; unmatched bases: 7. Germline lookup yields CDR1 SGHRS and CDR2 YFSETQ. The CDR3 nucleotides are TGCGCCAGCGGCCCGGGACAGGGTCATGGCTACACCTTC. It encodes CASGPGQGHGYTF.

The chain employs TRBV13 and TRBJ2-7; D perhaps matches TRBD1 (6 bases). CDR3 length equals 13 residues. Trimming removed 4 bases from V and 3 bases from J, with 10 bases in between. The germline gives CDR1 PRHDT, CDR2 FYEKMQ (reference sequence). Here the CDR3 DNA reads TGTGCCAGCAGCTCCACAGGGAACTACGAGCAGTACTTC. This translates into CASSSTGNYEQYF.

The CDR3 nucleotides are TGCAGCGTCCAAACAAACCCAATCACAGATACGCAGTATTTT. Translated, it gives CSVQTNPITDTQYF. V usage is TRBV29-1 and J usage is TRBJ2-3; D not certain. V lost 6 bases and J 2 bases, leaving 15 bases between the germline ends. This CDR3 has 14 amino acids. CDR1 is SQVTM and CDR2 is ANQGSEA in the germline V gene.

The V and J genes are TRBV28 and TRBJ1-1, with TRBD1 matching over 7 bases. Germline loops: CDR1 MDHEN, CDR2 SYDVKM. This CDR3 is built from 15 residues. Trimming cost V 3 bases and J 2 bases; bases outside gene matches: 6. CDR3 DNA sequence: TGTGCCAGCAGTTTGGCGACAGGGCGTAACACTGAAGCTTTCTTT. Translating gives CASSLATGRNTEAFF.

This rearrangement joins TRBV5-1 to TRBJ2-3, with no clear D. V was clipped by 4 bases and J by 1 base, with 10 bases between them. Germline loops: CDR1 SGHRS, CDR2 YFSETQ. This CDR3 spans 14 amino acids. In DNA form, the CDR3 reads TGCGCCAGCAGCCTTGACTGGGGCACAGATACGCAGTATTTT. Amino acids: CASSLDWGTDTQYF.

The gene calls are TRBV18 and TRBJ1-5; the match to TRBD1 covers 8 bases. The CDR3 totals 17 residues. The germline CDR1 and CDR2 sequences are KGHSH and LQKENI. The ends lost 5 bases at V and 1 base at J; junction bases unmatched: 10. The CDR3 nucleotides read TGTGCCAGCTCAACCGGGACAGGAAGGATGAGCAATCAGCCCCAGCATTTT. It codes for CASSTGTGRMSNQPQHF.

This clone was counted a few times. V usage is TRBV7-6 and J usage is TRBJ2-7, with 8 bases identical to TRBD1. Germline trimming cut 0 bases from V and 2 bases from J; bases unmatched to any gene: 9. This CDR3 contains 17 residues. The germline V gene encodes CDR1 SGHVS and CDR2 FNYEAQ. For the CDR3, the DNA is TGTGCCAGCAGCTTAGCACCGTTGGCGGACAGGGCCTACGAGCAGTACTTC. Residues: CASSLAPLADRAYEQYF.

J is TRBJ2-2 and V is TRBV30; 7 bases are shared with TRBD2. Germline V gene sequence: CDR1 GTSNPN, CDR2 SVGIG (reference sequence). Trimming took 3 bases from V and 4 from J; bases not matched to a gene: 5. The CDR3 loop spans 14 amino acids. The CDR3 DNA is TGTGCCTGGAGCCGGGGGGTTCGCACCGGGGAGCTGTTTTTT. Translated, it gives CAWSRGVRTGELFF. Full variable domain (outside the CDR3, taken from reference TRBV30 and TRBJ2-2): SQTIHQWPATLVQPVGSPLSLECTVEGTSNPNLYWYRQAAGRGLQLLFYSVGIGQISSEVPQNLSASRPQDRQFILSSKKLLLSDSGFYLCAWSRGVRTGELFFGEGSRLTVL.

A remark on this clone: At one of its ends the junction is not consistent with the germline gene, which may arise from a read error. This chain joins TRBV2 and TRBJ2-5; D is perhaps TRBD1 (6 bases). The CDR3 totals 14 residues. Germline V CDR1 and CDR2: SNHLY, FYNNEI. DNA for the CDR3: TGTGCCAGCAATGAACGCGCTAGGGGGGAGACCCAGTACTTC. Amino acids: CASNERARGETQYF. Complete variable domain (other parts from reference TRBV2 and TRBJ2-5): EPEVTQTPSHQVTQMGQEVILRCVPISNHLYFYWYRQILGQKVEFLVSFYNNEISEKSEIFDDQFSVERPDGSNFTLKIRSTKLEDSAMYFCASNERARGETQYFGPGTRLLVL.

This clone was seen once. The chain employs TRBV11-3 and TRBJ1-1; tentatively, D is TRBD1 (5 bases). V was shortened by 1 base and J by 4 bases, with 7 bases between the two germline ends. Germline values: CDR1 SGHNT, CDR2 YENEEA. The CDR3 runs 13 residues. The CDR3 loop reads CASSLGGVTEAFF. The CDR3 DNA reads TGTGCCAGCAGCTTAGGGGGGGTCACTGAAGCTTTCTTT.

This chain links TRBV29-1 with TRBJ1-1; 7 bases are shared with TRBD1. J was trimmed by 0 bases and V by 2 bases; bases with no gene match: 3. The CDR3 runs to 14 residues. CDR1 and CDR2 (germline): SQVTM, ANQGSEA. In nucleotides, the CDR3 is TGCAGCGTTGAACCCGGGACAGTGAACACTGAAGCTTTCTTT. Amino acid sequence: CSVEPGTVNTEAFF.

V is TRBV19 and J is TRBJ2-2; D might be TRBD2 (5 bases). V was shortened by 4 bases and J by 6 bases, with 12 bases between the two germline ends. The germline V gene has CDR1 LNHDA and CDR2 SQIVND (reference sequence). The CDR3 length is 14 residues. The CDR3 reads CASSNLAGPGELFF. CDR3 DNA sequence: TGTGCCAGTAGTAACCTTGCGGGCCCCGGGGAGCTGTTTTTT.

The V and J genes are TRBV28 and TRBJ1-2; maybe TRBD1 (6 bases). In germline, CDR1 is MDHEN, CDR2 SYDVKM. Trimming removed 5 bases from V and 2 bases from J, with 15 bases in between. This CDR3 is 15 amino acids long. The CDR3 loop reads CASSTRTVPNYGYTF. The CDR3, as DNA: TGTGCCAGCAGTACTCGGACAGTTCCGAACTATGGCTACACCTTC.

This chain connects TRBV11-1 to TRBJ2-5; D is ambiguous. The CDR3 consists of 16 residues. V lost 4 bases and J 0 bases, leaving 15 bases between the germline ends. Germline V lookup: CDR1 SGHAT, CDR2 FQDESV (reference sequence). The CDR3 is CASSSGFSSNQETQYF. Here the CDR3 DNA reads TGTGCCAGCAGCTCCGGTTTTAGTTCTAACCAAGAGACCCAGTACTTC. The complete variable domain, with remaining parts taken from reference TRBV11-1 and TRBJ2-5, reads EAEVAQSPRYKITEKSQAVAFWCDPISGHATLYWYRQILGQGPELLVQFQDESVVDDSQLPKDRFSAERLKGVDSTLKIQPAELGDSAMYLCASSSGFSSNQETQYFGPGTRLLVL.

This clone has a handful of counts. This rearrangement joins TRBV21-1 to TRBJ2-7; the D call in the table, TRBD1, was not verified against the DNA. TRBV21-1 is a pseudogene. This CDR3 has 17 residues. The CDR3 DNA reads TGTGCCAGCAGCAAAGCCGTAACAGGGGGCAGGCGCTACGAGCAGTACTTC. As protein: CASSKAVTGGRRYEQYF.

The chain combines TRBV5-6 with TRBJ2-7; no reliable D call. The germline V gene encodes CDR1 SGHDT and CDR2 YYEEEE. Between the trimmed V and J ends, which lost 0 bases and 6 bases, there was a span of 7 bases. The CDR3 contains 12 residues. The CDR3 DNA follows: TGTGCCAGCAGCTTGGCGGTCGGCGAGCAGTACTTC. It is translated as CASSLAVGEQYF.

A single count supports this clone. The chain is built from TRBV5-1 and TRBJ2-3; 9 bases align to TRBD2. The CDR3 sequence is 15 residues long. Trimming removed 4 bases from V and 4 bases from J; junction bases left unmatched: 7. Germline-derived CDR1 and CDR2 are SGHRS and YFSETQ. In DNA, the CDR3 is TGCGCCAGCAGCATGCGGGGGGGCGGGTCAGATACGCAGTATTTT. Its protein product is CASSMRGGGSDTQYF.

This chain uses TRBV30 with TRBJ1-6, with 9 bases matching TRBD1. The V gene's germline CDR1 is GTSNPN and CDR2 SVGIG (reference sequence). V was clipped by 5 bases and J by 5 bases; unmatched bases: 7. The CDR3 extends over 15 amino acids. The CDR3: CAWRRTGVDNSPLHF. CDR3 DNA sequence: TGTGCCTGGCGTAGGACAGGGGTCGATAATTCACCCCTCCACTTT.

This rearrangement joins TRBV4-1 to TRBJ2-7, with TRBD2 matching over 11 bases. V shed 2 bases, J shed 4 bases, and the junction held 7 bases outside the gene matches. From germline, CDR1 is MGHRA and CDR2 YSYEKL. This CDR3 is 16 amino acids long. Here the CDR3 reads CASSQTTSGRHYEQYF. CDR3 sequence (DNA): TGCGCCAGCAGCCAAACCACTAGCGGGAGACATTACGAGCAGTACTTC.

The gene calls are TRBV15 and TRBJ2-1; tentatively, D is TRBD1 (6 bases). Germline CDR1 reads LNHNV; CDR2 reads YYDKDF (reference sequence). Deletions cut 4 bases from V and 10 bases from J, with 17 bases between. This CDR3 region has 14 residues. The CDR3 region is CATSTPKGVREQFF. CDR3 nucleotides: TGTGCCACCAGCACCCCGAAGGGGGTGAGGGAGCAGTTCTTC. The whole variable domain, remainder taken from reference TRBV15 and TRBJ2-1, is DAMVIQNPRYQVTQFGKPVTLSCSQTLNHNVMYWYQQKSSQAPKLLFHYYDKDFNNEADTPDNFQSRRPNTSFCFLDIRSPGLGDTAMYLCATSTPKGVREQFFGPGTRLTVL.

This clone has just one count. This chain joins TRBV12-5 and TRBJ2-1, with 7 bases matching TRBD2. Germline V gene lookup returns CDR1 LGHNT and CDR2 FRNRAP. V lost 6 bases and J lost 11; bases outside the gene matches: 7. CDR3 length equals 12 residues. In nucleotides, the CDR3 is TGTGCTAGTGGCCTACTGCGGGAGAAGCAGTTCTTC. Its translation is CASGLLREKQFF.